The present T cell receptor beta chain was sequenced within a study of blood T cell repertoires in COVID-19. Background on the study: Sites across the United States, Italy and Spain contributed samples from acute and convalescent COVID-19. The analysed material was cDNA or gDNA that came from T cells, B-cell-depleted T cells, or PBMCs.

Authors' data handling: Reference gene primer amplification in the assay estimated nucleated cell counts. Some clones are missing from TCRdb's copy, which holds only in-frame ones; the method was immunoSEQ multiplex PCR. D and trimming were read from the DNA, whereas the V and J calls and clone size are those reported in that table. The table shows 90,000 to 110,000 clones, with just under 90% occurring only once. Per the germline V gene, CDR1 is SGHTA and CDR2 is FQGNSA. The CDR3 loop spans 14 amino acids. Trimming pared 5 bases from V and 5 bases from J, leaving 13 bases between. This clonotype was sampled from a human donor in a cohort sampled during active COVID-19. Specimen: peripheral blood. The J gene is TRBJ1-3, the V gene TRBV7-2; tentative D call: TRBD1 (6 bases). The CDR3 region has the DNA TGTGCCAGCAGCCCATCCGGGACAAGAAACACCATATATTTT. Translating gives CASSPSGTRNTIYF.